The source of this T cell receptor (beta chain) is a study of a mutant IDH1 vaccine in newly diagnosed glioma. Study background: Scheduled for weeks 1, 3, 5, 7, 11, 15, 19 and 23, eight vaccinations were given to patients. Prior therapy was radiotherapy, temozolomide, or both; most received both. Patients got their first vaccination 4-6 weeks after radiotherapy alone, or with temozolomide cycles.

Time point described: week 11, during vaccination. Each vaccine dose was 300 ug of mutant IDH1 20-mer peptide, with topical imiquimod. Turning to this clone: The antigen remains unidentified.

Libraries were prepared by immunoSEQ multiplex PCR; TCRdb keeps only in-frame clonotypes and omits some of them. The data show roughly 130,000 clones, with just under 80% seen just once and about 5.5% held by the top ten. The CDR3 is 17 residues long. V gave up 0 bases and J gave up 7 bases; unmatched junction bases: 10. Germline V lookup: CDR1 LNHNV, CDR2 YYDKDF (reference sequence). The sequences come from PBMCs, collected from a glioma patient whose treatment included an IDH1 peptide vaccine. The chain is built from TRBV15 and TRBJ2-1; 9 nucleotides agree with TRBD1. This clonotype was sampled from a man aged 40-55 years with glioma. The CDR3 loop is CATSRDFPTGGKNEQFF. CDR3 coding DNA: TGTGCCACCAGCAGAGATTTTCCGACAGGGGGTAAGAATGAGCAGTTCTTC.